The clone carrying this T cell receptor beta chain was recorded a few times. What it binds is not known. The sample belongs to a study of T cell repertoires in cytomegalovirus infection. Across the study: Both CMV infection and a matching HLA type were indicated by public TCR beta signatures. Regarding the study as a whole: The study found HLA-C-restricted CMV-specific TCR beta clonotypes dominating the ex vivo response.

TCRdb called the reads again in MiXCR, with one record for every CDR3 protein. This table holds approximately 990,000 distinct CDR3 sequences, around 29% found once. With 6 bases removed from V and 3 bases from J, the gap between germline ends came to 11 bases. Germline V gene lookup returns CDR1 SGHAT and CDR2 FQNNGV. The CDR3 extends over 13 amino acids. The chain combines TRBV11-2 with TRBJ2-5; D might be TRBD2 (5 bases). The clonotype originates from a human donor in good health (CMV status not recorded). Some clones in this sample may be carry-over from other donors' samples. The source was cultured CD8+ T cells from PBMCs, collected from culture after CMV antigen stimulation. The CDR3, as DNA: TGTGCCAGCAGTCGTTGGCGGGAAGAGACCCAGTACTTC. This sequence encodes CASSRWREETQYF.